The clone carrying this T cell receptor (beta chain) was found many times. Its antigen remains unidentified. All patients reached thyroid surgery having received no treatment beforehand. The CDR3 loop spans 10 amino acids. Trimming stripped 2 bases from V and 11 bases from J, with 6 bases between. CDR1 and CDR2 from the germline V gene are MNHNS and SASEGT. The data are from a study of metastatic and nonmetastatic thyroid tumors. Across the study: Repertoires from malignant and benign thyroid patients were compared across blood and tumor or nodule tissue.

In the authors' methods: Between-group CDR3 differences, defined by clinicopathological status, yielded a distant-metastasis classifier for papillary thyroid cancer. TCRdb re-called the PCR reads through MiXCR. The V and J calls and clone size come from TCRdb's table, not from the authors' own analysis. The data hold about 92,000 clones, with 14% to 15% observed a single time. Findings of the study overall: Benign nodules were reported to have significantly lower TCR beta diversity than malignant thyroid tumors, in blood and tumor.

This clonotype was obtained from a female donor with papillary thyroid cancer or a benign thyroid nodule (not recorded which). Some clones in this sample may be carry-over from other donors' samples. This chain connects TRBV6-1 to TRBJ1-1; no clear D gene. Sequenced: blood. CDR3 bases: TGTGCCAGCAGTGAAATTTGGGCTTTCTTT. Protein sequence: CASSEIWAFF.